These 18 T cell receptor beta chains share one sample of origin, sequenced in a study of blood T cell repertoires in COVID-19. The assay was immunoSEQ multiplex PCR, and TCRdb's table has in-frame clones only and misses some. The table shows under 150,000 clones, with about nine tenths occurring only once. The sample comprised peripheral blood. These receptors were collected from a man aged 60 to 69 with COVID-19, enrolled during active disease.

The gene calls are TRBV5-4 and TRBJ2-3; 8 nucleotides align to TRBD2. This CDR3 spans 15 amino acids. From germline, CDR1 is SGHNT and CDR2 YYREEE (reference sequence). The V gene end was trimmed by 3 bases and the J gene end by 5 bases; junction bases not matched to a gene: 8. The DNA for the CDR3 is TGTGCCAGCAGCTCACCTACTAGCGGCATAGATACGCAGTATTTT. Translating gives CASSSPTSGIDTQYF.

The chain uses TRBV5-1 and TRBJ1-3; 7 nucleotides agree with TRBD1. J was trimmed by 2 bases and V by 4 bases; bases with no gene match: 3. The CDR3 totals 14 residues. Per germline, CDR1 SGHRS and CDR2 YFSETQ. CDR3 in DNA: TGCGCCAGCAGCGAGGGGGCGACTGGAAACACCATATATTTT. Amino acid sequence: CASSEGATGNTIYF. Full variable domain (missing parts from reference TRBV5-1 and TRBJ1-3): KAGVTQTPRYLIKTRGQQVTLSCSPISGHRSVSWYQQTPGQGLQFLFEYFSETQRNKGNFPGRFSGRQFSNSRSEMNVSTLELGDSALYLCASSEGATGNTIYFGEGSWLTVV.

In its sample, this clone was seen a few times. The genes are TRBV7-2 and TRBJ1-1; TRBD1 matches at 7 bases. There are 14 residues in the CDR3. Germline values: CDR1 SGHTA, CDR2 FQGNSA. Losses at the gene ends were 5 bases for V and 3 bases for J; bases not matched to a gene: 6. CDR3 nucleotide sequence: TGTGCCAGCAGCGCCTCGGACAGGCACACTGAAGCTTTCTTT. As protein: CASSASDRHTEAFF.

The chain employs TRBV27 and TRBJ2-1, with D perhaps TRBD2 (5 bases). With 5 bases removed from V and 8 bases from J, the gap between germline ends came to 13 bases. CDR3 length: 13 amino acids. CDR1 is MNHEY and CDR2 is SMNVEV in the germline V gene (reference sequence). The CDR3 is CASSAGPNYEQFF. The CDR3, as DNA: TGTGCCAGCAGTGCGGGTCCAAACTATGAGCAGTTCTTC.

CDR3 sequence: CASSRAVHQPQHF. The CDR3 nucleotides are TGTGCCAGCAGCCGGGCAGTTCATCAGCCCCAGCATTTT. The chain employs TRBV14 and TRBJ1-5; D unclear. CDR1 is SGHDN and CDR2 is FVKESK in the germline V gene. Trimming shortened V by 4 bases and J by 5 bases, and 9 bases separated the two germline ends. There are 13 residues in the CDR3.

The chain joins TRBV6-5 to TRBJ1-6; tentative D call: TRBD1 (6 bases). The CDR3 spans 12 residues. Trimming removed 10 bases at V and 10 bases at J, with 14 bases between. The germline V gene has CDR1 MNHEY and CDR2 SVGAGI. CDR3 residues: CATTNRDSPLHF. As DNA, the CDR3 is TGTGCCACTACGAACAGGGACTCACCCCTCCACTTT.

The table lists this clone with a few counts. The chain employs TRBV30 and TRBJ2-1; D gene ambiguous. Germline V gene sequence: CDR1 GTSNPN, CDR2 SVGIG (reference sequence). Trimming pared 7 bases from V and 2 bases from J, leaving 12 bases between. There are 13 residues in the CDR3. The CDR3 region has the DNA TGTGCCTCTACCTTGCAAACCTACAATGAGCAGTTCTTC. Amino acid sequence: CASTLQTYNEQFF.

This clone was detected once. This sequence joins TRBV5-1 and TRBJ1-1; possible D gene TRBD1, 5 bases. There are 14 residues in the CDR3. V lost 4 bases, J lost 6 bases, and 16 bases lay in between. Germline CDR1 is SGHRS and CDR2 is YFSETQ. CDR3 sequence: CASSRVGASSEAFF. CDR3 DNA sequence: TGCGCCAGCAGCCGTGTTGGGGCCAGCTCTGAAGCTTTCTTT.

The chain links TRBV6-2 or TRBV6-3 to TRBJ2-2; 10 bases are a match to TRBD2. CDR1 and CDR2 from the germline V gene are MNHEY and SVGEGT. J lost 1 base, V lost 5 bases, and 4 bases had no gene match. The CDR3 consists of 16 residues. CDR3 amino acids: CASSPRLAGNTGELFF. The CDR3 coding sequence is TGTGCCAGCAGTCCCAGACTAGCGGGGAACACCGGGGAGCTGTTTTTT.

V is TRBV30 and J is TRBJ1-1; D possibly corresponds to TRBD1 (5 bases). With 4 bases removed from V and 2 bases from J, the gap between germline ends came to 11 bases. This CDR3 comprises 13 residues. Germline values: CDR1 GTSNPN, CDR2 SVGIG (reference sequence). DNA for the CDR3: TGTGCCTGGACCTGGGGGGGAAACACTGAAGCTTTCTTT. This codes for CAWTWGGNTEAFF.

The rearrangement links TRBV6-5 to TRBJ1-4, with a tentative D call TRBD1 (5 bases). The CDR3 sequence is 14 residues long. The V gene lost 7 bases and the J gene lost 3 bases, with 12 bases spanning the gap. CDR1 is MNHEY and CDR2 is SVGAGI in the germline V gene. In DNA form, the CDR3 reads TGTGCCAGCACCGGCAGGGCCCCTAATGAAAAACTGTTTTTT. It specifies CASTGRAPNEKLFF.

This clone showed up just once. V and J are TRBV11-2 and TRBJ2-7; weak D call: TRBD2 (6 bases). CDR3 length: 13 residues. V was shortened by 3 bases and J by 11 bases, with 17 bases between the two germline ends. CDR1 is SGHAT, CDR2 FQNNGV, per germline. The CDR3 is CASSLYGSRLKYF. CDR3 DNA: TGTGCCAGCAGCTTGTACGGGAGCCGGCTGAAGTACTTC. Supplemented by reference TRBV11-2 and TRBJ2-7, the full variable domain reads EAGVAQSPRYKIIEKRQSVAFWCNPISGHATLYWYQQILGQGPKLLIQFQNNGVVDDSQLPKDRFSAERLKGVDSTLKIQPAKLEDSAVYLCASSLYGSRLKYFGPGTRLTVT.

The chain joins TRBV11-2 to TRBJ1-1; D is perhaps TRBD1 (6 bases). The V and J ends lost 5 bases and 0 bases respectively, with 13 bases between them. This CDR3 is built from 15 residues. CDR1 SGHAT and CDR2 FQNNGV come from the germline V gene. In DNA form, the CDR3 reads TGTGCCAGCAGCCCTCAGGGGCTAATGAACACTGAAGCTTTCTTT. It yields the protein CASSPQGLMNTEAFF.

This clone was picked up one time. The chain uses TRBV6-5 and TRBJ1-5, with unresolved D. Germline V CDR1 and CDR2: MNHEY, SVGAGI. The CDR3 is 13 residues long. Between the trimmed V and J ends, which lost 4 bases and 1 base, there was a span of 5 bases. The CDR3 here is CASSFRSNQPQHF. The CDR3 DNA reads TGTGCCAGCAGTTTCAGAAGCAATCAGCCCCAGCATTTT.

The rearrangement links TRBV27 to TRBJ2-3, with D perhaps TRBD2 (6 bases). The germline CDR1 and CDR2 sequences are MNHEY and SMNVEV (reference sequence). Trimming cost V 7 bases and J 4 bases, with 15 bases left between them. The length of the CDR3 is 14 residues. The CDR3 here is CASTQNGGADTQYF. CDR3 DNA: TGTGCCAGCACCCAAAACGGGGGAGCAGATACGCAGTATTTT.

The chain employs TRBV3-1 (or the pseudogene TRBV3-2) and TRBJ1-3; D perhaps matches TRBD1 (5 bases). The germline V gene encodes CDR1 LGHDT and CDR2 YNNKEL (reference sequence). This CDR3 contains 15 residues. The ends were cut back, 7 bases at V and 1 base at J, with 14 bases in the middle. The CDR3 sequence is CASTFYGGSGNTIYF. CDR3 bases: TGTGCCAGCACCTTTTACGGGGGGTCTGGAAACACCATATATTTT.

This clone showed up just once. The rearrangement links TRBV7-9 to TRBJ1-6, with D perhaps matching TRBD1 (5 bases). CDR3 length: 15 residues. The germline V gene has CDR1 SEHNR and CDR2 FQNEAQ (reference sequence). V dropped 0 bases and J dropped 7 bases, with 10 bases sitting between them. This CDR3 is CASSLAGARNSPLHF. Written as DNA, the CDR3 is TGTGCCAGCAGCTTAGCAGGGGCAAGGAATTCACCCCTCCACTTT.

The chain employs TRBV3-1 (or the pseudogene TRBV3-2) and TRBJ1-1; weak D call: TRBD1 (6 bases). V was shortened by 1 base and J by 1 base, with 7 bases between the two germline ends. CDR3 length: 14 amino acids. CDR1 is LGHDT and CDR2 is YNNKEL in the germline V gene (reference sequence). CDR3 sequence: CASSQGQENTEAFF. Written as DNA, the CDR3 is TGTGCCAGCAGCCAAGGACAGGAGAACACTGAAGCTTTCTTT.